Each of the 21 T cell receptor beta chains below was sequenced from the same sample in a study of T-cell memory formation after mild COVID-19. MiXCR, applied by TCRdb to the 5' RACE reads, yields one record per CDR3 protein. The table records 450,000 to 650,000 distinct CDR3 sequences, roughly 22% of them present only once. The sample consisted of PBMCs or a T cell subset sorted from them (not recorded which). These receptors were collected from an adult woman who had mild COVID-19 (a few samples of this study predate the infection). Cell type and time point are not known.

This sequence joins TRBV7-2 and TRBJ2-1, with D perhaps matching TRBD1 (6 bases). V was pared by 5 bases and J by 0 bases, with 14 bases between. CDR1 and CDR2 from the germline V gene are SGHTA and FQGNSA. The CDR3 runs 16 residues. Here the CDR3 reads CASSEQGTLSYNEQFF. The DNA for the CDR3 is TGTGCCAGCAGCGAACAGGGAACTCTCTCCTACAATGAGCAGTTCTTC.

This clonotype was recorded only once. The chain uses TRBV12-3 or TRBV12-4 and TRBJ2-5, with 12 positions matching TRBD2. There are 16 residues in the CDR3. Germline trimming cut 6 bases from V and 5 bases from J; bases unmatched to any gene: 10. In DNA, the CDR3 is TGTGCCAGCAGCCATGGACTAGCGGGGCCCCGGGAGACCCAGTACTTC. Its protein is CASSHGLAGPRETQYF.

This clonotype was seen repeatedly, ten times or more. The CDR3 region has the DNA TGCAGTGTGCTAACGAACACCGGGGAGCTGTTTTTT. Protein: CSVLTNTGELFF. The gene calls are TRBV20-1 and TRBJ2-2; D is ambiguous. The V gene's germline CDR1 is DFQATT and CDR2 SNEGSKA (reference sequence). V shed 7 bases and J shed 0 bases, with 6 bases lying between them. The length of the CDR3 is 12 residues.

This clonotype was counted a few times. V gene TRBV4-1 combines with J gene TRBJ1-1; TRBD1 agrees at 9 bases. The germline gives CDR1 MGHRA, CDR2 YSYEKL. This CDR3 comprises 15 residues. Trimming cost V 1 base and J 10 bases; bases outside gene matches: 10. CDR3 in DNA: TGCGCCAGCAGCCAAGTAGAGACAGGGGGGAGCGGAGCTTTCTTT. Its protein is CASSQVETGGSGAFF.

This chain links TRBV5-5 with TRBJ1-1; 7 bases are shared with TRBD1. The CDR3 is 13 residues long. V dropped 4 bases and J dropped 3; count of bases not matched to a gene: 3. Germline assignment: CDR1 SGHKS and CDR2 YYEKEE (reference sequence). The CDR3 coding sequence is TGTGCCAGCAGCAACGACAGGGACACTGAAGCTTTCTTT. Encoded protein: CASSNDRDTEAFF.

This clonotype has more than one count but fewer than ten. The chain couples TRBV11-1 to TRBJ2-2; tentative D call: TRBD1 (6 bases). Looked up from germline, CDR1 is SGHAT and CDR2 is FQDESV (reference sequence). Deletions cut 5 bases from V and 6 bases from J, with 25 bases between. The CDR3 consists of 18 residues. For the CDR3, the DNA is TGTGCCAGCAGCCCTCATAATACGGGACAAACTCTCTCCGGGGAGCTGTTTTTT. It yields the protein CASSPHNTGQTLSGELFF. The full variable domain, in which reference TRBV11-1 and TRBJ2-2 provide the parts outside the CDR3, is EAEVAQSPRYKITEKSQAVAFWCDPISGHATLYWYRQILGQGPELLVQFQDESVVDDSQLPKDRFSAERLKGVDSTLKIQPAELGDSAMYLCASSPHNTGQTLSGELFFGEGSRLTVL.

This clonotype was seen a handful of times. The CDR3 is CAIKELAGQETQYF. As DNA, the CDR3 is TGTGCCATCAAGGAACTAGCGGGGCAAGAGACCCAGTACTTC. V and J are TRBV10-3 and TRBJ2-5, with 10 bases fitting TRBD2. Germline V gives CDR1 ENHRY, CDR2 SYGVKD. Germline trimming cut 7 bases from V and 2 bases from J; bases unmatched to any gene: 4. The CDR3 runs to 14 residues.

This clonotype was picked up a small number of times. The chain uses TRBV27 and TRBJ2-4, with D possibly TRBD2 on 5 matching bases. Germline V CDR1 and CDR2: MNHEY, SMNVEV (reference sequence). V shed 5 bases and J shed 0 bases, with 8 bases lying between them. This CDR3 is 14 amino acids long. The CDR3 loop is CASSREPAKNIQYF. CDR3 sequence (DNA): TGTGCCAGCAGTCGGGAACCAGCCAAAAACATTCAGTACTTC.

CDR3 region: CASSETESLDTEAFF. In DNA form, the CDR3 reads TGTGCCAGCAGTGAAACAGAGTCACTAGACACTGAAGCTTTCTTT. J is TRBJ1-1 and V is TRBV25-1; D unresolved. V lost 2 bases and J lost 3, with 13 bases in between. Germline V gives CDR1 MGHDK, CDR2 SYGVNS. There are 15 residues in the CDR3.

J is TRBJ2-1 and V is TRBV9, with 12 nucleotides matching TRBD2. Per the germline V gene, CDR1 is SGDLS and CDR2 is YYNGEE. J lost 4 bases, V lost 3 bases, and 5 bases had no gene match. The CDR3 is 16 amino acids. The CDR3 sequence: CASSGKTSGSYNEQFF. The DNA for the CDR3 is TGTGCCAGCAGCGGGAAGACTAGCGGGAGTTACAATGAGCAGTTCTTC.

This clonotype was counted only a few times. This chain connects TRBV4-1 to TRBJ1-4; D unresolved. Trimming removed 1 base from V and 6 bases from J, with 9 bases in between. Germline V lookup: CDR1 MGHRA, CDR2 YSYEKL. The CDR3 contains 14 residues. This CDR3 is CASSQGSRHEKLFF. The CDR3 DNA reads TGCGCCAGCAGCCAAGGAAGCCGGCATGAAAAACTGTTTTTT.

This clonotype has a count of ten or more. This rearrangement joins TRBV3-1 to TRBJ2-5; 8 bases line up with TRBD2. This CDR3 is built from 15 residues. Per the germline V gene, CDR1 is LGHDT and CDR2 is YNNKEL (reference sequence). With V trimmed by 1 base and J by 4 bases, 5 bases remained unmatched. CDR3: CASSQGVSGVETQYF. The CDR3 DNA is TGTGCCAGCAGCCAAGGGGTTAGCGGGGTAGAGACCCAGTACTTC.

The CDR3 DNA follows: TGCGCCAGCAGCGGGACTAGCGGGAGGTCGGCCTACGAGCAGTACTTC. This sequence encodes CASSGTSGRSAYEQYF. This rearrangement joins TRBV5-1 to TRBJ2-7, with TRBD2 matching over 15 bases. The CDR3 is 16 amino acids. The germline CDR1 and CDR2 sequences are SGHRS and YFSETQ. V lost 4 bases and J lost 2; bases outside the gene matches: 4.

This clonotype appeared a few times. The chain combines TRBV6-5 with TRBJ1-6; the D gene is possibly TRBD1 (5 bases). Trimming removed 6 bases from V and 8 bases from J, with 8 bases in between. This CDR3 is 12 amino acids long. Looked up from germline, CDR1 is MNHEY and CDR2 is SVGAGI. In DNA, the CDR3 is TGTGCCAGCAGGCAACAGGATTCACCCCTCCACTTT. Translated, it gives CASRQQDSPLHF.

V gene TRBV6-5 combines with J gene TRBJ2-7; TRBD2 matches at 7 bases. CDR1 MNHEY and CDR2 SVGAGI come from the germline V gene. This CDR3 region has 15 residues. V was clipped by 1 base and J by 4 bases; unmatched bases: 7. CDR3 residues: CASSYYSGRNYEQYF. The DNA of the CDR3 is TGTGCCAGCAGTTACTACTCCGGGAGGAATTACGAGCAGTACTTC.

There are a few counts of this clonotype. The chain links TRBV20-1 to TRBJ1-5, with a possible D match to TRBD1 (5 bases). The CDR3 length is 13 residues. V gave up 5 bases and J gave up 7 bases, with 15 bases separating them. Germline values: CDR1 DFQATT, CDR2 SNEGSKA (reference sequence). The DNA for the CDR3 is TGCAGTGCTCCCTCTGTGGGGGAACAGCCCCAGCATTTT. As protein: CSAPSVGEQPQHF.

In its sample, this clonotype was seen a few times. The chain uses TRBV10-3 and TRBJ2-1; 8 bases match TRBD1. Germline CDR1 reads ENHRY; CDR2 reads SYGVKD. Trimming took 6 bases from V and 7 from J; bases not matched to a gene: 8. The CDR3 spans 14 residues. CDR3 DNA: TGTGCCATCAGCGGAGGACAGGGAAGGAATGAGCAGTTCTTC. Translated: CAISGGQGRNEQFF.

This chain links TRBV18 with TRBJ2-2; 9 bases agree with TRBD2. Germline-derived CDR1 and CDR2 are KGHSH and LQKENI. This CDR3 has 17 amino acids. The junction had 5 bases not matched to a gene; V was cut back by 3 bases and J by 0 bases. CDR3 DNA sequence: TGTGCCAGCTCACCGTCCCGCGGGGGGGCGAACACCGGGGAGCTGTTTTTT. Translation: CASSPSRGGANTGELFF. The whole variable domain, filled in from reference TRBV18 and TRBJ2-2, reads NAGVMQNPRHLVRRRGQEARLRCSPMKGHSHVYWYRQLPEEGLKFMVYLQKENIIDESGMPKERFSAEFPKEGPSILRIQQVVRGDSAAYFCASSPSRGGANTGELFFGEGSRLTVL.

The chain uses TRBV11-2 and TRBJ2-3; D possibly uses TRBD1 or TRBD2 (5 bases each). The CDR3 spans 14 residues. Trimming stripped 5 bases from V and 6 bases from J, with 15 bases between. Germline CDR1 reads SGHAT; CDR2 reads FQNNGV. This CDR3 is CASSLLFGGDTQYF. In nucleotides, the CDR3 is TGTGCCAGCAGCCTCTTATTTGGGGGTGATACGCAGTATTTT.

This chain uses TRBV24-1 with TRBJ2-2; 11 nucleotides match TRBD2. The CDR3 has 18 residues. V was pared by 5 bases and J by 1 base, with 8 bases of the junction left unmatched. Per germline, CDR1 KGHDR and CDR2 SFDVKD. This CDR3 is CATSGLTSGTLNTGELFF. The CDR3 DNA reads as TGTGCCACCAGTGGATTGACTAGCGGGACGCTGAACACCGGGGAGCTGTTTTTT.

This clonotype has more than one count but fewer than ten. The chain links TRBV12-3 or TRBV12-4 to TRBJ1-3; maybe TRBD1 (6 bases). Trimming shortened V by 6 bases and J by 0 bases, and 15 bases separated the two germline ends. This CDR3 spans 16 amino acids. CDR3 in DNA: TGTGCCAGCAGCCACTATGGACAGTCCTCTGGAAACACCATATATTTT. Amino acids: CASSHYGQSSGNTIYF.